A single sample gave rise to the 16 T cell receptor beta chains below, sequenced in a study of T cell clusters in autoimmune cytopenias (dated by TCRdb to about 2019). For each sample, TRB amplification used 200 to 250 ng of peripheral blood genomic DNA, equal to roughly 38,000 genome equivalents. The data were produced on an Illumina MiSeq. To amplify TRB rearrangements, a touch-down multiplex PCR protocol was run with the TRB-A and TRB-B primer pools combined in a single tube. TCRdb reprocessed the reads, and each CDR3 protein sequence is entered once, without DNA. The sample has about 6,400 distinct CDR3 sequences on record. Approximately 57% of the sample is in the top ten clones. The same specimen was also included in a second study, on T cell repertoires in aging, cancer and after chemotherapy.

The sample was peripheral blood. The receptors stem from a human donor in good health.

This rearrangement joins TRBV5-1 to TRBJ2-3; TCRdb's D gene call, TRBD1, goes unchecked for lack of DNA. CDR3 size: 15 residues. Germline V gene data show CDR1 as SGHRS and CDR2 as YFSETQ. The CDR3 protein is CASSLQGASADTQYF. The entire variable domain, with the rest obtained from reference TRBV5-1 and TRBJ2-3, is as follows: KAGVTQTPRYLIKTRGQQVTLSCSPISGHRSVSWYQQTPGQGLQFLFEYFSETQRNKGNFPGRFSGRQFSNSRSEMNVSTLELGDSALYLCASSLQGASADTQYFGPGTRLTVL.

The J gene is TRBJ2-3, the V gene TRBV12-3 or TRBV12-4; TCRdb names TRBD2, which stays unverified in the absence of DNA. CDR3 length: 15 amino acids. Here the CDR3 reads CASSRRTSAPDTQYF.

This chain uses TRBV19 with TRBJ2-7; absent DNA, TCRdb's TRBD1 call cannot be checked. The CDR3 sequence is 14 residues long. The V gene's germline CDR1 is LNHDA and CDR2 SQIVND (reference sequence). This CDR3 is CASSIRQGAYEQYF.

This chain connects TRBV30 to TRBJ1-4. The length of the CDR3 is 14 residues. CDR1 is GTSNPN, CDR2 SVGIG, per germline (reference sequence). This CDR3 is CAWKRQGGNEKLFF.

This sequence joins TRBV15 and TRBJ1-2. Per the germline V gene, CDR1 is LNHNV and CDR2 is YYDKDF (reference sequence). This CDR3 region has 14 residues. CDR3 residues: CATSTNPGLYGYTF. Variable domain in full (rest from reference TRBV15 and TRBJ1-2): DAMVIQNPRYQVTQFGKPVTLSCSQTLNHNVMYWYQQKSSQAPKLLFHYYDKDFNNEADTPDNFQSRRPNTSFCFLDIRSPGLGDTAMYLCATSTNPGLYGYTFGSGTRLTVV.

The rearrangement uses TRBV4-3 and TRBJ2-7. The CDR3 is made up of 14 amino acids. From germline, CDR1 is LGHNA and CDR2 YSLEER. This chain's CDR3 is CASSQDRALDEQYF.

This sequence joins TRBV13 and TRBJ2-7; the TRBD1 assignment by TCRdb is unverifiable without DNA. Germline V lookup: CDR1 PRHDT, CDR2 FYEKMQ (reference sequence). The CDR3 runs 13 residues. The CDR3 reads CASSSDRFVEQYF.

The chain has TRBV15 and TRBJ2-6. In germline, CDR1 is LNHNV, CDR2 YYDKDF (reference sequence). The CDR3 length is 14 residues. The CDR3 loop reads CATSVDSGANVLTF. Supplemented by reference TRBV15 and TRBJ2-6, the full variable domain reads DAMVIQNPRYQVTQFGKPVTLSCSQTLNHNVMYWYQQKSSQAPKLLFHYYDKDFNNEADTPDNFQSRRPNTSFCFLDIRSPGLGDTAMYLCATSVDSGANVLTFGAGSRLTVL.

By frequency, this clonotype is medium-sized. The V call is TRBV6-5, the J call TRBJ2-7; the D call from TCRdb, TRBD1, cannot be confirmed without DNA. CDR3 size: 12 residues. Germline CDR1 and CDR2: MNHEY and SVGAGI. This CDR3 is CASTSTGSEQYF.

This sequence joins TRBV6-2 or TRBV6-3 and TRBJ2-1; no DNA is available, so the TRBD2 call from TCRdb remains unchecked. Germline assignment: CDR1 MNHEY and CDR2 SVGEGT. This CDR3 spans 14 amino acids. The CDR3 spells CASSGLAGYNEQFF.

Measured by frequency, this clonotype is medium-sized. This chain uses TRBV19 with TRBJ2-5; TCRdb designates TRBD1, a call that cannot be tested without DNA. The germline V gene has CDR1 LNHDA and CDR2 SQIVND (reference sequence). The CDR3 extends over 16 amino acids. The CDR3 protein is CASSIGVGRGQETQYF. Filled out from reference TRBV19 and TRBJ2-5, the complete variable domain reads DGGITQSPKYLFRKEGQNVTLSCEQNLNHDAMYWYRQDPGQGLRLIYYSQIVNDFQKGDIAEGYSVSREKKESFPLTVTSAQKNPTAFYLCASSIGVGRGQETQYFGPGTRLLVL.

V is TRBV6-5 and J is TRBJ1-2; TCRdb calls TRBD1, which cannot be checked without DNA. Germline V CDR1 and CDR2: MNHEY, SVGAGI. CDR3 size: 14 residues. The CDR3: CASRLGQGSGGYTF.

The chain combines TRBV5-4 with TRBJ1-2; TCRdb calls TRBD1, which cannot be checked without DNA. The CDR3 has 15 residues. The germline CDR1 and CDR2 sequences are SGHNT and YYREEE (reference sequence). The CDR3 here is CASSLASGGFYGYTF.

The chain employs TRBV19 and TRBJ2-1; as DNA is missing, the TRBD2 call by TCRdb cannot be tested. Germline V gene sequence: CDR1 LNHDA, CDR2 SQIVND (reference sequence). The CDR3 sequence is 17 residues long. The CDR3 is CASSDSPLAGVGNEQFF. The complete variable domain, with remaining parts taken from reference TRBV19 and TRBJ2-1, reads DGGITQSPKYLFRKEGQNVTLSCEQNLNHDAMYWYRQDPGQGLRLIYYSQIVNDFQKGDIAEGYSVSREKKESFPLTVTSAQKNPTAFYLCASSDSPLAGVGNEQFFGPGTRLTVL.

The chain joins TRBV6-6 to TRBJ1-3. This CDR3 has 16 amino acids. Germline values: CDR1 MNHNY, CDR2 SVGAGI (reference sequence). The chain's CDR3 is CASSPGGGASGNTIYF.

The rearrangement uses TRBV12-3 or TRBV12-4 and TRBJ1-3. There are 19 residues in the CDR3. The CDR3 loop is CASSPVPAATGLNRNTIYF.